Each of the 12 T cell receptor beta chains below was sequenced from the same sample in a study of cytomegalovirus exposure and HLA in healthy donors. The PCR made use of 60 Vbeta and 13 Jbeta primers. Assay used: immunoSEQ multiplex PCR; TCRdb lists only in-frame clones, some missing. The sample comprises roughly 140,000 clones, about four fifths of which are singletons, and around 3.9% rests with the top ten. Sequenced: PBMCs. Every receptor here comes from a man aged 35 to 55 in good health and CMV-seropositive.

The chain uses TRBV5-1 and TRBJ1-1; TRBD1 might be the D (6 bases). Germline CDR1 SGHRS, CDR2 YFSETQ. Trimming stripped 7 bases from V and 4 bases from J, with 14 bases between. CDR3 length equals 13 residues. CDR3 bases: TGCGCCAGCCACAGGGCGCCGGGCACTGAAGCTTTCTTT. Translation gives CASHRAPGTEAFF.

This chain joins TRBV9 and TRBJ2-2; 9 nucleotides line up with TRBD1. CDR3 length: 16 amino acids. J gave up 5 bases and V 0 bases, and 5 bases lay outside the gene matches. Germline CDR1 is SGDLS and CDR2 is YYNGEE. The CDR3 loop reads CASSVGGTGSTGELFF. CDR3 DNA: TGTGCCAGCAGCGTAGGGGGGACAGGGTCAACCGGGGAGCTGTTTTTT.

Only a few counts were recorded for this clone. The J gene is TRBJ1-1, the V gene TRBV6-1; D remains unclear. The CDR3 consists of 11 residues. Germline assignment: CDR1 MNHNS and CDR2 SASEGT. Trimming stripped 9 bases from V and 7 bases from J, with 12 bases between. CDR3 sequence reads: CARKGEDEAFF. CDR3 nucleotide sequence: TGTGCCAGAAAGGGAGAGGATGAAGCTTTCTTT.

The rearrangement links TRBV4-3 to TRBJ2-2, with D possibly matching TRBD2 (5 bases). There are 16 residues in the CDR3. The germline V and J ends were trimmed by 2 bases and 8 bases, with 18 bases remaining between them. Germline loops: CDR1 LGHNA, CDR2 YSLEER. The CDR3: CASSQHSLAPTGELFF. The CDR3, as DNA: TGCGCCAGCAGCCAACACTCTTTAGCGCCAACGGGGGAGCTGTTTTTT.

On this clone itself: A read error may produce the germline difference seen at one junction end. The chain couples TRBV7-9 to TRBJ1-6; D is unclear. CDR1 is SEHNR, CDR2 FQNEAQ, per germline (reference sequence). The CDR3 spans 12 residues. The chain's CDR3 is CSSSLQYSPLHF. DNA of the CDR3: TGTTCCAGCAGCTTACAGTATTCACCCCTCCACTTT.

This clone was seen a single time. The rearrangement uses TRBV4-3 and TRBJ2-7, with 8 bases matching TRBD2. V shed 3 bases and J 3 bases; nucleotides not matched to a gene: 7. The CDR3 length is 15 residues. Looked up from germline, CDR1 is LGHNA and CDR2 is YSLEER. The CDR3 loop is CASSQTWGLDYEQYF. The CDR3 coding sequence is TGCGCCAGCAGCCAGACGTGGGGACTAGACTACGAGCAGTACTTC.

This chain's CDR3 is CASRGSSNTEAFF. The CDR3 DNA reads as TGTGCCAGCCGGGGTAGTTCGAACACTGAAGCTTTCTTT. The chain links TRBV2 to TRBJ1-1; D is undetermined. Germline loops: CDR1 SNHLY, CDR2 FYNNEI. Trimming left V 8 bases short and J 1 base short, with 11 bases between. CDR3 length equals 13 residues.

The V call is TRBV30, the J call TRBJ2-1; TRBD2 matches at 9 bases. CDR1 is GTSNPN, CDR2 SVGIG, per germline (reference sequence). V gave up 2 bases and J gave up 5 bases; unmatched junction bases: 7. The CDR3 covers 15 residues. In DNA form, the CDR3 reads TGTGCCTGGAGTATCTGGACTAGCGCTAACAATGAGCAGTTCTTC. Its translation: CAWSIWTSANNEQFF.

CDR3 nucleotide sequence: TGTGCCAGCAGCGAGGACAGAAACAATGAGCAGTTCTTC. As protein: CASSEDRNNEQFF. The chain joins TRBV5-6 to TRBJ2-1; D may be TRBD1 (6 bases). The ends were cut back, 4 bases at V and 5 bases at J, with 10 bases in the middle. CDR1 and CDR2 (germline): SGHDT, YYEEEE. The CDR3 has 13 residues. The full variable domain, in which reference TRBV5-6 and TRBJ2-1 provide the parts outside the CDR3, is DAGVTQSPTHLIKTRGQQVTLRCSPKSGHDTVSWYQQALGQGPQFIFQYYEEEERQRGNFPDRFSGHQFPNYSSELNVNALLLGDSALYLCASSEDRNNEQFFGPGTRLTVL.

The chain carries TRBV18 and TRBJ2-3, with TRBD1 identical over 7 bases. The CDR3 runs 17 residues. With 0 bases clipped from V and 2 bases from J, the junction kept 8 bases outside the gene matches. Germline CDR1 is KGHSH and CDR2 is LQKENI. CDR3 sequence (DNA): TGTGCCAGCTCACCACCGTCCGACAGGGTAGACACAGATACGCAGTATTTT. Protein product: CASSPPSDRVDTDTQYF. The full variable domain, with the rest looked up from reference TRBV18 and TRBJ2-3, is NAGVMQNPRHLVRRRGQEARLRCSPMKGHSHVYWYRQLPEEGLKFMVYLQKENIIDESGMPKERFSAEFPKEGPSILRIQQVVRGDSAAYFCASSPPSDRVDTDTQYFGPGTRLTVL.

For the CDR3, the DNA is TGCGCCAGCAGCGTACTTACAGGAAACTATGGCTACACCTTC. Its protein product is CASSVLTGNYGYTF. This chain uses TRBV5-1 with TRBJ1-2; D possibly corresponds to TRBD1 (5 bases). V was pared by 4 bases and J by 2 bases, with 12 bases between. The CDR3 runs to 14 residues. CDR1 and CDR2 from the germline V gene are SGHRS and YFSETQ.

V gene TRBV7-9 combines with J gene TRBJ2-7; 9 nucleotides match TRBD1. The V segment lost 4 bases and the J segment 3 bases; nucleotides outside the gene matches: 10. This CDR3 spans 16 amino acids. Germline V gives CDR1 SEHNR, CDR2 FQNEAQ (reference sequence). The DNA for the CDR3 is TGTGCCAGCAGCTCCTTCGGACAGGGGCGCCTCTACGAGCAGTACTTC. Translation gives CASSSFGQGRLYEQYF. Based on the CDR3 plus reference TRBV7-9 and TRBJ2-7, the full variable domain is DTGVSQNPRHKITKRGQNVTFRCDPISEHNRLYWYRQTLGQGPEFLTYFQNEAQLEKSRLLSDRFSAERPKGSFSTLEIQRTEQGDSAMYLCASSSFGQGRLYEQYFGPGTRLTVT.